The sequence of this TCR beta chain was determined in a study of T cells in Graves' hyperthyroidism and ophthalmopathy. General study results and limits: The model forecast ophthalmopathy, anticipating it by a median approximately 7 months before onset. From stable hyperthyroidism, ophthalmopathy was separated by a 13 V-J model.

Turning to this clonotype: No antigen is known for it.

The germline V and J ends were trimmed by 10 bases and 3 bases, with 25 bases remaining between them. Per germline, CDR1 ENHRY and CDR2 SYGVKD. The CDR3 loop spans 16 amino acids. Amplification targeted TCR beta CDR3 regions from RNA transcripts. The study used the HTBI primer set for a first-round RT-PCR of the TCR CDR3. TCRdb ran MiXCR on the multiplex PCR reads and lists one entry per CDR3 protein. The sample lists about 510,000 distinct CDR3 sequences, 46% occurring once. The sample was peripheral blood or thyroid tissue (not recorded which). The chain uses TRBV10-3 and TRBJ2-7; D might be TRBD1 (5 bases). The TCR was taken from an adult woman with Graves' disease, either hyperthyroidism or ophthalmopathy (not recorded which). The CDR3 bases are TGTGCCAACTCACCACGTCTCCCAGGGCCGGGCTACGAGCAGTACTTC. Translated, it gives CANSPRLPGPGYEQYF.